The T cell receptor beta chain under discussion was sequenced for a study of blood T cell repertoires in COVID-19. Across the whole study: Acute and convalescent COVID-19 samples came from the United States, Italy and Spain. The cDNA or gDNA used as material had been derived from T cells, B-cell-depleted T cells, or PBMCs.

As processed by the authors: Estimated nucleated cell counts came from reference gene primer amplification. The assay was immunoSEQ multiplex PCR, and TCRdb's table has in-frame clones only and misses some. V, J and clone size reflect that table, while D and trimming were determined from the DNA. The sample lists approximately 150,000 clones, about 87% occurring once. Sequenced material: peripheral blood. This TCR was sampled from a woman in her forties or fifties with acute or convalescent COVID-19.

CDR3 sequence reads: CASSYVTGGPFYEQYF. The CDR3 DNA sequence: TGTGCCAGCAGTTACGTGACAGGGGGACCGTTCTACGAGCAGTACTTC. This chain joins TRBV6-2 or TRBV6-3 and TRBJ2-7, with 9 nucleotides matching TRBD1. Germline V gene sequence: CDR1 MNHEY, CDR2 SVGEGT. The CDR3 consists of 16 residues. After removal of 2 bases from V and 3 bases from J, the junction contained 8 bases not matched to a gene.